The source of this T cell receptor beta chain is a study of T-cell memory formation after mild COVID-19. Notes on this clonotype: Its target is unknown.

Germline V gene sequence: CDR1 SGHTA, CDR2 FQGNSA. The V end was cut by 4 bases, the J end by 7 bases, with 17 bases between. The CDR3 extends over 15 amino acids. TCRdb ran MiXCR on the 5' RACE reads and lists one entry per CDR3 protein. Of tens of thousands of distinct CDR3 sequences in the sample, over 15% are singletons; the top ten hold 25% to 35%. The study, taken as a whole, reports: Pre-infection memory showed some responding clones, and this suggested that cross-reactive memory joined.

Sequences were obtained from PBMCs or a T cell subset sorted from them (not recorded which). The rearrangement uses TRBV7-2 and TRBJ2-4; D possibly matches TRBD1 or TRBD2 (5 bases each). The sequence was collected from an adult woman who had mild COVID-19 (a few samples of this study predate the infection). Cell type and time point are not known. CDR3 DNA sequence: TGTGCCAGCAGCTCAAGCGGCCAGTGGGGGAACATTCAGTACTTC. It yields the protein CASSSSGQWGNIQYF.